The clone carrying this TCR beta chain showed up many times. Antigen specificity is unknown. These data belong to a study of T-cell reconstitution after alpha-beta-depleted transplantation in children. Study observations and caveats: At the one-year point after transplant, T-cell counts and TCRbeta diversity were found to come mostly from T cells that had been newly produced. Roughly two months post-transplant, alpha-beta T cells reportedly originated from several hundred graft clones that had expanded.

This CDR3 has 18 amino acids. The V gene's germline CDR1 is SGDLS and CDR2 YYNGEE. Between the trimmed V and J ends, which lost 0 bases and 0 bases, there was a span of 16 bases. As it was prepared, the TCRbeta library received unique molecular identifiers. One entry per CDR3 protein results from TCRdb running MiXCR on the PCR reads. The sample carries about 500,000 distinct CDR3 sequences, about 10% recorded once. The rearrangement joins TRBV9 to TRBJ2-1; the D is unclear. The TCR sequence derives from a female patient aged 2-9 years who had a stem cell transplant for aplastic anemia, so the T cells may come from the graft donor. The source material was PBMCs, mostly from graft donor cells, sampled 180 days after TCRalphabeta/CD19-depleted stem cell transplant. The CDR3 sequence is CASSVANGPTSSYNEQFF. CDR3 coding DNA: TGTGCCAGCAGCGTAGCCAATGGCCCGACCAGCTCCTACAATGAGCAGTTCTTC.